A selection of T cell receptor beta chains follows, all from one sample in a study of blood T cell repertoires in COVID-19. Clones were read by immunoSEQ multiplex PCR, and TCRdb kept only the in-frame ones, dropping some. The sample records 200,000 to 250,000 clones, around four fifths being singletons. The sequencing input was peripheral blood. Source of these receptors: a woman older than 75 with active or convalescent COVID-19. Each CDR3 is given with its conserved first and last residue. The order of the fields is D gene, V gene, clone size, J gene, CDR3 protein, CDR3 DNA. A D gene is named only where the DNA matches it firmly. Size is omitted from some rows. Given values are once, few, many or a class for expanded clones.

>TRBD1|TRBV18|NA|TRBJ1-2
CASSTTGDGGGYTF
TGTGCCAGCTCTACTACAGGGGACGGAGGTGGCTACACCTTC
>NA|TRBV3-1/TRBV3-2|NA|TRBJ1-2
CASSQAGGIYGYTF
TGTGCCAGCAGCCAAGCTGGGGGGATCTATGGCTACACCTTC
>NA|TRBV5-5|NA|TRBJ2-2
CASSPSGDHETGELFF
TGTGCCAGCAGCCCCTCCGGGGATCACGAAACCGGGGAGCTGTTTTTT
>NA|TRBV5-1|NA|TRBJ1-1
CASREGPVNTEAFF
TGCGCCAGCAGGGAGGGTCCCGTGAACACTGAAGCTTTCTTT
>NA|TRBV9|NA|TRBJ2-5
CASSSRQEQETQYF
TGTGCCAGCAGCTCCAGACAAGAGCAAGAGACCCAGTACTTC
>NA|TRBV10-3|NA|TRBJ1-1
CAISESTRQGAFF
TGTGCCATCAGTGAGTCGACTCGTCAGGGTGCTTTCTTT
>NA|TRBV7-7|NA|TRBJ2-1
CASSPGSQGEQFF
TGTGCTAGCAGCCCCGGATCTCAGGGTGAGCAGTTCTTC
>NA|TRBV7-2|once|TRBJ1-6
CASSLSQEGSPLHF
TGTGCCAGCAGCTTATCACAGGAAGGTTCACCCCTCCACTTT
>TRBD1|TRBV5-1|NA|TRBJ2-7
CASSPDRGRYEQYF
TGCGCCAGCAGCCCGGACAGGGGAAGGTACGAGCAGTACTTC
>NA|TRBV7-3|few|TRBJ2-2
CASSWGQSTGELFF
TGTGCCAGCAGCTGGGGACAAAGCACCGGGGAGCTGTTTTTT
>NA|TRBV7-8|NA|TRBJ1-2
CASSPRHDYGYTF
TGTGCCAGCAGCCCAAGACACGACTATGGCTACACCTTC
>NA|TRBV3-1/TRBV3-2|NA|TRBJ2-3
CASSLTRGTDTQYF
TGTGCCAGCAGCCTCACTAGGGGCACAGATACGCAGTATTTT
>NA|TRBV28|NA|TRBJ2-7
CASMTGGLYEQYF
TGTGCCAGCATGACAGGAGGCCTTTACGAGCAGTACTTC
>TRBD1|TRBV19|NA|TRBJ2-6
CAIGTGGSGANVLTF
TGTGCCATTGGGACAGGGGGCTCTGGGGCCAACGTCCTGACTTTC
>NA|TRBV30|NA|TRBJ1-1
CAWSVLRGTEAFF
TGTGCCTGGAGTGTACTCAGAGGCACTGAAGCTTTCTTT
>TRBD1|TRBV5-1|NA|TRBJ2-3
CASSPGQPNTDTQYF
TGCGCCAGCAGCCCGGGACAGCCTAACACAGATACGCAGTATTTT
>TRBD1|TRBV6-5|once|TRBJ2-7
CASSSPRTGKGEQYF
TGTGCCAGCAGCTCCCCAAGGACAGGGAAGGGCGAGCAGTACTTC
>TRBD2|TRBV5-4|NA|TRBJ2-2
CASSLVGSGTTNTGELFF
TGTGCCAGCAGCTTGGTAGGCTCCGGGACTACTAACACCGGGGAGCTGTTTTTT
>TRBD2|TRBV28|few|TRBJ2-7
CASSLLAVDGEQYF
TGTGCCAGCAGTTTGCTAGCGGTAGATGGGGAGCAGTACTTC
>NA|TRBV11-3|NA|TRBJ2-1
CASSLSPSVVEQFF
TGTGCCAGCAGCTTATCACCTTCGGTCGTCGAGCAGTTCTTC
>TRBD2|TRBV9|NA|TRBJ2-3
CATGLAATDTQYF
TGTGCCACCGGACTAGCGGCCACAGATACGCAGTATTTT
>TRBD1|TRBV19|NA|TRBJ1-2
CASPPNRTGYGYTF
TGTGCCAGCCCCCCTAACAGGACAGGGTATGGCTACACCTTC
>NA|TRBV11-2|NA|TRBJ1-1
CASSSGQIMNTEAFF
TGTGCCAGCAGTTCCGGACAGATCATGAACACTGAAGCTTTCTTT
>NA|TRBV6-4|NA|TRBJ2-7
CASSDGIPRESTGCYEQYF
TGTGCCAGCAGTGACGGGATTCCGAGGGAGTCGACAGGATGCTACGAGCAGTACTTC
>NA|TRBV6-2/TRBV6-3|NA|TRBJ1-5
CASSQVDFNQPQHF
TGTGCCAGCAGTCAAGTAGACTTCAATCAGCCCCAGCATTTT
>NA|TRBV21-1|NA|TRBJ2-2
CASSKAPVRRGKYTGELFF
TGTGCCAGCAGCAAAGCCCCGGTCAGGCGGGGTAAGTACACCGGGGAGCTGTTTTTT
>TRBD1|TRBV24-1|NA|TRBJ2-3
CATSDQGDRGYRDTQYF
TGTGCCACCAGTGATCAAGGGGACAGGGGTTATAGAGATACGCAGTATTTT
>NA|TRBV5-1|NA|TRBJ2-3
CASSLGRGTDTQYF
TGCGCCAGCAGCTTGGGCAGGGGAACAGATACGCAGTATTTT
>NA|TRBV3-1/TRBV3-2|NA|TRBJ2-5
CASSQLGTSQETQYF
TGTGCCAGCAGCCAACTAGGGACATCTCAAGAGACCCAGTACTTC
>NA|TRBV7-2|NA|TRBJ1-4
CASSSDAGPNEKLFF
TGTGCCAGCAGCTCTGACGCGGGACCTAATGAAAAACTGTTTTTT
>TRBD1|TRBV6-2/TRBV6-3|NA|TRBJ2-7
CASSFARQGVPTLNTYEQYF
TGTGCCAGCAGTTTTGCGAGACAGGGGGTGCCGACATTAAACACCTACGAGCAGTACTTC
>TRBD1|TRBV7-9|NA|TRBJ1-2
CASSPRDSNNYGYTF
TGTGCCAGCAGCCCCCGGGACAGTAATAACTATGGCTACACCTTC
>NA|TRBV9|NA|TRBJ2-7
CASSRTPSSYEQYF
TGTGCCAGCAGCCGAACCCCTAGCTCCTACGAGCAGTACTTC
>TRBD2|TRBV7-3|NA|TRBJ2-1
CASSSAGTSGGALGNEQFF
TGTGCCAGCAGCTCCGCCGGGACTAGCGGGGGGGCTCTTGGCAATGAGCAGTTCTTC
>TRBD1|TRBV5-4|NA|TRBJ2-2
CASSLGGQGAVGELFF
TGTGCCAGCAGCTTGGGAGGACAGGGGGCTGTCGGGGAGCTGTTTTTT
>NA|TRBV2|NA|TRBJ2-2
CASSATTQTGELFF
TGTGCCAGCAGCGCAACAACCCAAACCGGGGAGCTGTTTTTT
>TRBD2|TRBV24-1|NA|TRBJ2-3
CATSATSGGINTQYF
TGTGCCACCAGTGCGACTAGCGGGGGTATAAATACGCAGTATTTT
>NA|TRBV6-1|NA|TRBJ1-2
CASSGPGIFSNYGYTF
TGTGCCAGCAGTGGACCAGGGATTTTCTCTAACTATGGCTACACCTTC
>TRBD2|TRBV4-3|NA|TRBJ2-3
CASSQSPGTSGSTDTQYF
TGCGCCAGCAGCCAGTCTCCCGGGACTAGCGGGAGCACAGATACGCAGTATTTT
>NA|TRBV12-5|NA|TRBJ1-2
CASGLDRGFYGYTF
TGTGCTAGTGGTTTGGACCGGGGTTTCTATGGCTACACCTTC